The 19 T cell receptor beta chains below all came from one sample that was sequenced in a study of blood T cell repertoires in COVID-19. Only in-frame clones appear in the TCRdb table, and some are missing; sequencing was by immunoSEQ multiplex PCR. The sample holds approximately 220,000 clones, 90% seen once. Sequencing input: PBMCs or T cells enriched from blood (not recorded which). These receptors were taken from a man aged 30-40 years who had been exposed to COVID-19.

This rearrangement joins TRBV12-3 or TRBV12-4 to TRBJ1-4, with D unresolved. V was cut by 6 bases and J by 11 bases, with 16 bases left in between. The CDR3 is 13 residues long. CDR3 nucleotides: TGTGCCAGCAGCCGCGGGGAGGTTTGGAAACTGTTTTTT. It translates to CASSRGEVWKLFF.

This clone was picked up one time. The chain is built from TRBV4-3 and TRBJ1-3, with 8 bases identical to TRBD1. V shed 3 bases and J 3 bases; nucleotides not matched to a gene: 7. The CDR3 runs to 16 residues. Looked up from germline, CDR1 is LGHNA and CDR2 is YSLEER. The CDR3 bases are TGCGCCAGCAGCCATGTTCAGGGGGCAAGTGGAAACACCATATATTTT. Encoded protein: CASSHVQGASGNTIYF.

The chain links TRBV4-1 to TRBJ2-5, with TRBD2 matching over 10 bases. Per the germline V gene, CDR1 is MGHRA and CDR2 is YSYEKL. With V trimmed by 1 base and J by 4 bases, 12 bases remained unmatched. CDR3 length: 18 amino acids. CDR3 in amino acids: CASSQGAGGRILGETQYF. DNA of the CDR3: TGCGCCAGCAGCCAAGGAGCGGGGGGGCGGATCCTGGGAGAGACCCAGTACTTC.

This chain uses TRBV19 with TRBJ1-5, with 7 bases fitting TRBD1. The CDR3 length is 16 residues. The V gene's germline CDR1 is LNHDA and CDR2 SQIVND (reference sequence). V gave up 0 bases and J gave up 7 bases; unmatched junction bases: 9. The CDR3 sequence: CASSIEGGRGWQPQHF. As DNA, the CDR3 is TGTGCCAGTAGTATAGAAGGGGGCAGGGGGTGGCAGCCCCAGCATTTT.

This sequence joins TRBV6-5 and TRBJ1-2, with D possibly TRBD1 on 5 matching bases. The CDR3 contains 14 residues. Trimming cost V 6 bases and J 4 bases, with 15 bases left between them. The germline gives CDR1 MNHEY, CDR2 SVGAGI. The CDR3 bases are TGTGCCAGCAGCCCGGACATACCCCTCTATGGCTACACCTTC. It yields the protein CASSPDIPLYGYTF.

The chain joins TRBV4-1 to TRBJ1-4; 9 bases are a match to TRBD1. Germline CDR1 MGHRA, CDR2 YSYEKL. The CDR3 contains 15 residues. Trimming took 7 bases from V and 6 from J; bases not matched to a gene: 9. CDR3 region: CASTSSGTGYEKLFF. The CDR3 DNA sequence: TGCGCCAGCACCTCCTCCGGGACAGGGTATGAAAAACTGTTTTTT.

The CDR3 nucleotides read TGTGCCAGCAGCCAGCCCGGAGACAGCTTGAACACTGAAGCTTTCTTT. Its translation is CASSQPGDSLNTEAFF. The J gene is TRBJ1-1, the V gene TRBV7-9; a weak D match, TRBD1 (5 bases). There are 16 residues in the CDR3. Trimming stripped 5 bases from V and 0 bases from J, with 16 bases between. Germline loops: CDR1 SEHNR, CDR2 FQNEAQ (reference sequence).

The rearrangement links TRBV6-2 or TRBV6-3 to TRBJ2-1; 9 bases align to TRBD2. Trimming took 5 bases from V and 5 from J; bases not matched to a gene: 7. The germline V gene has CDR1 MNHEY and CDR2 SVGEGT. The CDR3 is made up of 15 amino acids. In DNA form, the CDR3 reads TGTGCCAGCAGTCTCCAGACTAGCGGTAACAATGAGCAGTTCTTC. Protein: CASSLQTSGNNEQFF.

The chain joins TRBV6-6 to TRBJ1-4, with no clear D. V lost 5 bases to trimming and J lost 15 bases, with 16 bases between them. Germline V gene data show CDR1 as MNHNY and CDR2 as SVGAGI (reference sequence). This CDR3 has 12 amino acids. The CDR3 reads CASSTEISGVFF. The CDR3 bases are TGTGCCAGCAGTACGGAGATCTCTGGAGTGTTTTTT.

The chain carries TRBV7-8 and TRBJ2-7, with TRBD2 identical over 12 bases. The CDR3 length is 15 residues. Looked up from germline, CDR1 is SGHVS and CDR2 is FQNEAQ. Trimming removed 4 bases from V and 3 bases from J; junction bases left unmatched: 4. The CDR3 here is CASSSRTSGDYEQYF. CDR3 nucleotides: TGTGCCAGCAGCTCGAGGACTAGCGGGGACTACGAGCAGTACTTC.

This chain connects TRBV3-1 (or the pseudogene TRBV3-2) to TRBJ2-1, with D maybe TRBD1 (5 bases). Per germline, CDR1 LGHDT and CDR2 YNNKEL (reference sequence). There are 13 residues in the CDR3. Trimming took off 0 bases at V and 10 bases at J, with 10 bases between the two ends. The CDR3 spells CASSQDKGLEQFF. The CDR3 coding sequence is TGTGCCAGCAGCCAAGATAAGGGGCTCGAGCAGTTCTTC.

V and J are TRBV2 and TRBJ2-1, with 9 positions matching TRBD1. This CDR3 is built from 17 residues. Germline loops: CDR1 SNHLY, CDR2 FYNNEI. The ends lost 1 base at V and 1 base at J; junction bases unmatched: 5. CDR3 protein: CASSEEAGQGSYNEQFF. In DNA form, the CDR3 reads TGTGCCAGCAGTGAAGAAGCGGGACAGGGATCCTACAATGAGCAGTTCTTC.

J is TRBJ2-3 and V is TRBV27, with D unresolved. Per germline, CDR1 MNHEY and CDR2 SMNVEV (reference sequence). The length of the CDR3 is 14 residues. With 4 bases removed from V and 2 bases from J, the gap between germline ends came to 10 bases. The CDR3 sequence: CASSSRHLTDTQYF. As DNA, the CDR3 is TGTGCCAGCAGTTCGCGACACCTCACAGATACGCAGTATTTT.

This chain links TRBV19 with TRBJ1-4; the match to TRBD1 covers 7 bases. This CDR3 contains 15 residues. Per the germline V gene, CDR1 is LNHDA and CDR2 is SQIVND (reference sequence). Trimming at V came to 7 bases and at J to 4 bases, leaving 9 bases not matched to a gene. CDR3 in amino acids: CASNQQTGFNEKLFF. CDR3 DNA: TGTGCCAGTAACCAACAGACAGGGTTTAATGAAAAACTGTTTTTT.

The CDR3 nucleotides read TGTGCCAGCCCCGAGGGGGCCTATGGCTACACCTTC. Translation: CASPEGAYGYTF. The chain joins TRBV21-1 to TRBJ1-2; the D segment call TRBD1 is taken from the table without a DNA check. TRBV21-1 has pseudogene status. The CDR3 is made up of 12 amino acids.

J is TRBJ2-7 and V is TRBV11-2, with 7 bases that match TRBD1. Germline CDR1 and CDR2: SGHAT and FQNNGV. This CDR3 has 15 residues. Germline trimming cut 1 base from V and 3 bases from J; bases unmatched to any gene: 6. DNA for the CDR3: TGTGCCAGCAGCTTAGGGATGACAGGGAGCTACGAGCAGTACTTC. It translates to CASSLGMTGSYEQYF.

The chain couples TRBV11-2 to TRBJ2-3; D remains unclear. This CDR3 spans 14 amino acids. Germline-derived CDR1 and CDR2 are SGHAT and FQNNGV. V lost 7 bases, J lost 0 bases, and 11 bases lay in between. CDR3 nucleotides: TGTGCCAGCACATCTTTGACTAGCACAGATACGCAGTATTTT. Protein: CASTSLTSTDTQYF.

The chain has TRBV7-6 and TRBJ2-5; 7 nucleotides align to TRBD2. The CDR3 extends over 15 amino acids. J gave up 3 bases and V 1 base, and 5 bases lay outside the gene matches. The germline V gene has CDR1 SGHVS and CDR2 FNYEAQ. The CDR3 DNA sequence: TGTGCCAGCAGCTTAGTCGGGACTACCGAAGAGACCCAGTACTTC. Protein product: CASSLVGTTEETQYF.

The J gene is TRBJ1-6, the V gene TRBV6-5; D ambiguous. This CDR3 has 14 amino acids. Trimming stripped 0 bases from V and 6 bases from J, with 6 bases between. CDR1 is MNHEY, CDR2 SVGAGI, per germline. The CDR3 reads CASSYSLLNSPLHF. The CDR3 nucleotides are TGTGCCAGCAGTTACTCGCTACTTAATTCACCCCTCCACTTT.